The next 32 T cell receptor beta chains were all read from a single sample in a study of early T cells in non-severe SARS-CoV-2 infection. MiXCR, run by TCRdb on the 5' RACE reads, gives a single entry per CDR3 protein. The table shows around 44,000 distinct CDR3 sequences, with 7% to 8% occurring only once. What was sequenced was whole blood. Receptor source: an adult who was a healthcare worker with PCR-confirmed SARS-CoV-2 infection or an uninfected control (not recorded which).

In DNA form, the CDR3 reads TGTGCCAGCAGCTTAGCGTTCGCGGGAGGCACAGATACGCAGTATTTT. It translates to CASSLAFAGGTDTQYF. The chain recombines TRBV7-2 with TRBJ2-3; 7 bases fit TRBD2. Trimming cost V 0 bases and J 1 base; bases outside gene matches: 4. The germline V gene encodes CDR1 SGHTA and CDR2 FQGNSA. This CDR3 contains 16 residues.

Turning to this clonotype: Given a much more abundant clone one base away, this may be a read error. The CDR3 bases are TGTGCCAGCAGTTTACTCGTCGTGAACACTGAAGCTTTCTTT. The encoded protein is CASSLLVVNTEAFF. The chain uses TRBV27 and TRBJ1-1; D unresolved. CDR1 and CDR2 from the germline V gene are MNHEY and SMNVEV (reference sequence). There are 14 residues in the CDR3. Trimming stripped 2 bases from V and 0 bases from J, with 7 bases between.

The V gene is TRBV29-1, the J gene TRBJ2-1, with D possibly being TRBD1 or TRBD2 (6 bases each). V dropped 1 base and J dropped 8 bases, with 12 bases sitting between them. Germline loops: CDR1 SQVTM, CDR2 ANQGSEA. The length of the CDR3 is 13 residues. The CDR3 protein is CSVEGDGGYEQFF. As DNA, the CDR3 is TGCAGCGTTGAAGGGGACGGGGGCTATGAGCAGTTCTTC.

This clonotype was counted many times. DNA of the CDR3: TGCGCCACGTCCCAGACACCGGCAGGGATGGGAGATACGCAGTATTTT. Translation gives CATSQTPAGMGDTQYF. The V and J genes are TRBV5-1 and TRBJ2-3, with D maybe TRBD1 (5 bases). CDR1 is SGHRS, CDR2 YFSETQ, per germline. The CDR3 consists of 16 residues. V lost 9 bases, J lost 5 bases, and 25 bases lay in between.

At least ten counts were recorded for this clonotype. The CDR3 loop reads CATKTGGKTGELFF. The CDR3, as DNA: TGTGCCACCAAAACAGGGGGCAAGACCGGGGAGCTGTTTTTT. This chain links TRBV27 with TRBJ2-2; 9 bases map to TRBD1. Germline CDR1 MNHEY, CDR2 SMNVEV (reference sequence). The CDR3 loop spans 14 amino acids. The J segment lost 5 bases and the V segment lost 10 bases, leaving 8 bases of the junction unmatched.

This clonotype appeared many times. The chain couples TRBV11-2 to TRBJ2-1; the match to TRBD2 covers 8 bases. Trimming removed 2 bases from V and 7 bases from J; junction bases left unmatched: 7. CDR1 and CDR2 from the germline V gene are SGHAT and FQNNGV. CDR3 size: 15 residues. CDR3 residues: CASSLSFGGGNEQFF. CDR3 nucleotide sequence: TGTGCCAGCAGCTTATCATTTGGCGGGGGGAATGAGCAGTTCTTC.

The table lists this clonotype with many counts. The CDR3 region is CASSLQMNTEAFF. For the CDR3, the DNA is TGTGCCAGCAGTTTACAAATGAACACTGAAGCTTTCTTT. V is TRBV27 and J is TRBJ1-1; D remains unclear. The CDR3 consists of 13 residues. The V end lost 2 bases, the J end lost 0 bases, and 4 bases lay between the germline ends. Germline assignment: CDR1 MNHEY and CDR2 SMNVEV (reference sequence).

This clonotype was observed many times. V usage is TRBV28 and J usage is TRBJ1-5; the D is unclear. Trimming shortened V by 5 bases and J by 7 bases, and 12 bases separated the two germline ends. The CDR3 covers 13 residues. CDR1 and CDR2 (germline): MDHEN, SYDVKM. In DNA form, the CDR3 reads TGTGCCAGCAGTCCGCAGACCGGCCAGCCCCAGCATTTT. It encodes CASSPQTGQPQHF.

This clonotype was detected ten times or more. The rearrangement uses TRBV5-4 and TRBJ2-2; D is perhaps TRBD2 (6 bases). CDR1 and CDR2 (germline): SGHNT, YYREEE (reference sequence). CDR3 size: 14 residues. Trimming shortened V by 4 bases and J by 4 bases, and 11 bases separated the two germline ends. The CDR3 coding sequence is TGTGCCAGCAGCCCCGGGGGTACCACCGGGGAGCTGTTTTTT. Encoded protein: CASSPGGTTGELFF.

This clonotype was recorded many times. J is TRBJ2-7 and V is TRBV5-1; 9 bases agree with TRBD1. J was trimmed by 3 bases and V by 3 bases; bases with no gene match: 4. Germline-derived CDR1 and CDR2 are SGHRS and YFSETQ. CDR3 size: 14 residues. The CDR3 DNA follows: TGCGCCAGCAGCTATCGACAGGGGGGCTACGAGCAGTACTTC. As protein: CASSYRQGGYEQYF.

Points on this clonotype: Being one base from a much bigger clone, this may be a read error. The chain employs TRBV5-1 and TRBJ2-3, with D tentatively TRBD1 or TRBD2 (6 bases each). This CDR3 spans 14 amino acids. From germline, CDR1 is SGHRS and CDR2 YFSETQ. The chain's CDR3 is CTSRTTPGADTQYF. Written as DNA, the CDR3 is TGCACCAGCAGGACTACCCCAGGGGCAGATACGCAGTATTTT. Combining the CDR3 with reference TRBV5-1 and TRBJ2-3 gives the whole variable domain KAGVTQTPRYLIKTRGQQVTLSCSPISGHRSVSWYQQTPGQGLQFLFEYFSETQRNKGNFPGRFSGRQFSNSRSEMNVSTLELGDSALYLCTSRTTPGADTQYFGPGTRLTVL.

This clonotype showed up many times. The rearrangement uses TRBV27 and TRBJ1-1, with a tentative D call TRBD1 (5 bases). Germline V lookup: CDR1 MNHEY, CDR2 SMNVEV (reference sequence). The CDR3 consists of 15 residues. V was cut by 2 bases and J by 1 base, with 11 bases left in between. The CDR3 sequence is CASSLKRGTNTEAFF. The CDR3 DNA reads TGTGCCAGCAGTTTAAAACGAGGGACGAACACTGAAGCTTTCTTT.

This clonotype was detected ten times or more. The chain recombines TRBV7-9 with TRBJ2-2; weak D call: TRBD2 (6 bases). The CDR3 covers 15 residues. Germline CDR1 SEHNR, CDR2 FQNEAQ (reference sequence). V was clipped by 5 bases and J by 1 base, with 11 bases between them. CDR3 residues: CASSQLALNTGELFF. The CDR3 coding sequence is TGTGCCAGCAGCCAGCTAGCGCTGAACACCGGGGAGCTGTTTTTT.

This clonotype was seen many times. This chain uses TRBV5-6 with TRBJ1-2; 10 nucleotides match TRBD1. The germline CDR1 and CDR2 sequences are SGHDT and YYEEEE. This CDR3 is 14 amino acids long. Germline trimming cut 0 bases from V and 8 bases from J; bases unmatched to any gene: 4. The CDR3 DNA is TGTGCCAGCAGCTTGGGACAGGGGGCGCGAGGCTACACCTTC. Amino acids: CASSLGQGARGYTF.

V and J are TRBV28 and TRBJ2-1, with D perhaps matching TRBD1 (5 bases). This CDR3 is 12 amino acids long. Germline V gives CDR1 MDHEN, CDR2 SYDVKM. V lost 2 bases and J lost 12, with 11 bases in between. Here the CDR3 DNA reads TGTGCCAGCAGTTTACTGGGGCGTGGGCAGTTCTTC. This sequence encodes CASSLLGRGQFF.

This clonotype was detected a few times. CDR3 amino acids: CASSYRTSGGDEQFF. The DNA of the CDR3 is TGTGCCAGCAGTTACCGGACTAGCGGGGGAGATGAGCAGTTCTTC. The chain has TRBV6-6 and TRBJ2-1, with TRBD2 matching 13 bases. Per the germline V gene, CDR1 is MNHNY and CDR2 is SVGAGI (reference sequence). V dropped 2 bases and J dropped 8; count of bases not matched to a gene: 3. This CDR3 has 15 amino acids.

The sample holds many counts of this clonotype. This chain joins TRBV19 and TRBJ1-1; 9 bases match TRBD1. This CDR3 comprises 16 residues. The V gene's germline CDR1 is LNHDA and CDR2 SQIVND (reference sequence). The ends lost 5 bases at V and 1 base at J; junction bases unmatched: 8. CDR3 DNA sequence: TGTGCCAGTAGTCCCGGGACAGGGTTCTCGAACACTGAAGCTTTCTTT. Protein product: CASSPGTGFSNTEAFF.

The V call is TRBV28, the J call TRBJ2-3; 14 bases are a match to TRBD2. The CDR3 has 18 amino acids. With V trimmed by 6 bases and J by 0 bases, 8 bases remained unmatched. The germline CDR1 and CDR2 sequences are MDHEN and SYDVKM. The CDR3 spells CASRPPGLAGVSTDTQYF. CDR3 sequence (DNA): TGTGCCAGCAGACCACCGGGACTAGCGGGGGTTAGCACAGATACGCAGTATTTT.

This clonotype was counted at least ten times. The chain is built from TRBV20-1 and TRBJ2-3; the D gene is possibly TRBD2 (6 bases). Deletions cut 3 bases from V and 2 bases from J, with 15 bases between. Germline-derived CDR1 and CDR2 are DFQATT and SNEGSKA (reference sequence). The CDR3 runs to 15 residues. The CDR3 here is CSASHGAGPTDTQYF. The CDR3 bases are TGCAGTGCTAGCCACGGTGCGGGGCCCACAGATACGCAGTATTTT.

The V and J genes are TRBV5-1 and TRBJ2-7; 11 nucleotides match TRBD2. The CDR3 totals 15 residues. CDR1 and CDR2 (germline): SGHRS, YFSETQ. The V and J ends lost 3 bases and 2 bases, in that order; junction bases with no gene match: 4. The CDR3 is CASSSTSGGTYEQYF. The CDR3 bases are TGCGCCAGCAGCTCCACTAGCGGGGGTACCTACGAGCAGTACTTC.

The chain has TRBV4-2 and TRBJ2-3; TRBD2 might be the D (7 bases). Trimming removed 1 base at V and 4 bases at J, with 9 bases between. The CDR3 loop spans 14 amino acids. Germline-derived CDR1 and CDR2 are LGHNA and YNFKEQ. The CDR3 region has the DNA TGTGCCAGCAGCCAAGCGGGGGGCGCAGATACGCAGTATTTT. Translation: CASSQAGGADTQYF.

The DNA of the CDR3 is TGTGCCAGCAGCCACTCGGGACGGAAAGAAAAACTGTTTTTT. It encodes CASSHSGRKEKLFF. The genes are TRBV7-9 and TRBJ1-4; D perhaps matches TRBD1 (5 bases). Trimming cost V 5 bases and J 8 bases, with 15 bases left between them. The CDR3 loop spans 14 amino acids. Germline V gene lookup returns CDR1 SEHNR and CDR2 FQNEAQ (reference sequence).

This clonotype has only one observation. This sequence may be a read error, since a much larger clone differs from it by one base. This rearrangement joins TRBV20-1 to TRBJ2-7; the D gene is possibly TRBD2 (5 bases). This CDR3 has 14 amino acids. The germline V gene has CDR1 DFQATT and CDR2 SNEGSKA (reference sequence). The CDR3 spells CSTRDPRATYEQYF. The CDR3 DNA is TGCAGTACTAGAGACCCGCGGGCTACCTACGAGCAGTACTTC.

This clonotype was counted at least ten times. J is TRBJ1-1 and V is TRBV6-5; D gene ambiguous. The V and J ends lost 3 bases and 1 base respectively, with 3 bases between them. The CDR3 is 12 residues long. Germline assignment: CDR1 MNHEY and CDR2 SVGAGI. The CDR3, as DNA: TGTGCCAGCAGTTATCGGAACACTGAAGCTTTCTTT. Translating gives CASSYRNTEAFF.

This clonotype came up many times. The chain employs TRBV19 and TRBJ1-2; 8 bases are shared with TRBD1. The CDR3 runs to 16 residues. Germline V CDR1 and CDR2: LNHDA, SQIVND (reference sequence). Trimming cost V 6 bases and J 2 bases; bases outside gene matches: 11. In DNA form, the CDR3 reads TGTGCCAGTAGCTCCGCTGGACAGGGTCAAAACTATGGCTACACCTTC. Translation gives CASSSAGQGQNYGYTF. The whole variable domain, remainder taken from reference TRBV19 and TRBJ1-2, is DGGITQSPKYLFRKEGQNVTLSCEQNLNHDAMYWYRQDPGQGLRLIYYSQIVNDFQKGDIAEGYSVSREKKESFPLTVTSAQKNPTAFYLCASSSAGQGQNYGYTFGSGTRLTVV.

This clonotype has a count of ten or more. The V gene is TRBV19, the J gene TRBJ2-3; no clear D gene. The CDR3 loop spans 16 amino acids. CDR1 and CDR2 from the germline V gene are LNHDA and SQIVND (reference sequence). V was clipped by 5 bases and J by 4 bases, with 19 bases between them. Written as DNA, the CDR3 is TGTGCCAGTAGTCCCTCGGGCTACATAAAGTCAGATACGCAGTATTTT. Amino acids: CASSPSGYIKSDTQYF.

This clonotype was seen repeatedly, ten times or more. The V call is TRBV4-2, the J call TRBJ1-1, with D tentatively TRBD1 (6 bases). Trimming shortened V by 1 base and J by 1 base, and 13 bases separated the two germline ends. The CDR3 totals 16 residues. Germline CDR1 LGHNA, CDR2 YNFKEQ. The CDR3 loop is CASSQGRPGANTEAFF. The CDR3 DNA reads TGTGCCAGCAGCCAAGGGAGGCCGGGGGCGAACACTGAAGCTTTCTTT.

With regard to this clonotype: This sequence may be a read error, since a much larger clone differs from it by one base. The chain joins TRBV27 to TRBJ1-2, with D perhaps matching TRBD1 (6 bases). The germline CDR1 and CDR2 sequences are MNHEY and SMNVEV (reference sequence). CDR3 length equals 14 residues. CDR3 amino acids: CAISLYPTGYGYTF. CDR3 coding DNA: TGTGCCATCAGTTTATATCCGACAGGCTATGGCTACACCTTC.

The CDR3 region has the DNA TGTGCCAGCAGTTTGCGGTATGGCTACACCTTC. Its protein product is CASSLRYGYTF. This rearrangement joins TRBV28 to TRBJ1-2; D is uncertain. Per the germline V gene, CDR1 is MDHEN and CDR2 is SYDVKM. The V and J ends lost 3 bases and 5 bases respectively, with 4 bases between them. The CDR3 is 11 residues long.

The gene calls are TRBV11-2 and TRBJ1-1; a possible D gene is TRBD1 (5 bases). The germline V and J ends were trimmed by 5 bases and 11 bases, with 15 bases remaining between them. Germline V gives CDR1 SGHAT, CDR2 FQNNGV. This CDR3 is built from 12 residues. CDR3 DNA: TGTGCCAGCAGCCTCCCGGGGCCAAGGGCTTTCTTT. It is translated as CASSLPGPRAFF.

With respect to this clonotype: A much more abundant neighbour one base away suggests this may be a read error. The rearrangement joins TRBV6-5 to TRBJ1-4; D perhaps matches TRBD1 (5 bases). The CDR3 loop spans 16 amino acids. The germline V gene has CDR1 MNHEY and CDR2 SVGAGI. CDR3 protein: CASSYDRLATNVKLFF. The CDR3 region has the DNA TGTGCCAGCAGTTACGACAGACTTGCAACTAATGTAAAACTGTTTTTT.

The chain employs TRBV19 and TRBJ1-2, with 8 bases lining up with TRBD1. J lost 5 bases, V lost 5 bases, and 10 bases had no gene match. CDR1 LNHDA and CDR2 SQIVND come from the germline V gene (reference sequence). The CDR3 loop spans 15 amino acids. CDR3 sequence reads: CASSPIGTGEYGYTF. The DNA of the CDR3 is TGTGCCAGTAGTCCCATTGGGACAGGAGAGTATGGCTACACCTTC. The whole variable domain, filled in from reference TRBV19 and TRBJ1-2, reads DGGITQSPKYLFRKEGQNVTLSCEQNLNHDAMYWYRQDPGQGLRLIYYSQIVNDFQKGDIAEGYSVSREKKESFPLTVTSAQKNPTAFYLCASSPIGTGEYGYTFGSGTRLTVV.